This is a list of T cell receptor beta chains from one sample in a study of blood T cell repertoires in COVID-19. This table comes from immunoSEQ multiplex PCR, and its TCRdb copy is limited to in-frame clones, with some not included. The data hold about 56,000 clones, with 84% observed a single time. The sequenced sample was peripheral blood. The receptors shown here come from an elderly woman with acute or convalescent COVID-19. CDR3s include the opening cysteine and the closing phenylalanine or tryptophan. D genes are given only for firm matches. Size tells how often a clone was seen (once, few, many) or the class of an expanded clone, and some rows leave it out.

TGTGCCAGCAGTGACAGGGGAAACACAGATACGCAGTATTTT | CASSDRGNTDTQYF | TRBJ2-3 | - | TRBV6-1 | -
TGTGCCAGCTCACCCACGGACTTCACAGATACGCAGTATTTT | CASSPTDFTDTQYF | TRBJ2-3 | - | TRBV18 | -
TGTGCCAGCAGCTTGGGGCTAGCGGGGGCGTACGAGCAGTACTTC | CASSLGLAGAYEQYF | TRBJ2-7 | - | TRBV5-6 | TRBD2
TGTGCCAGTAGACGGGACAGGGCGATCTACAATGAGCAGTTCTTC | CASRRDRAIYNEQFF | TRBJ2-1 | - | TRBV19 | TRBD1
TGCGCCAGCAGCTCCGGGACTAGCCCGGGAGAGACCCAGTACTTC | CASSSGTSPGETQYF | TRBJ2-5 | - | TRBV5-1 | TRBD2
TGTGCCAGCAGCGGCGGGGGGGAAAGAAACACCATATATTTT | CASSGGGERNTIYF | TRBJ1-3 | - | TRBV11-3 | -
TGTGCCAGCAGTACAGCGGCGCGAGAGACCCAGTACTTC | CASSTAARETQYF | TRBJ2-5 | - | TRBV27 | -
TGTGCCAGCAGCAAAGCGGGGTCCACAGATACGCAGTATTTT | CASSKAGSTDTQYF | TRBJ2-3 | - | TRBV25-1 | TRBD2
TGTGCCAGCAGGGGGGACGGGGGGAGAGATACGCAGTATTTT | CASRGDGGRDTQYF | TRBJ2-3 | - | TRBV3-1/TRBV3-2 | TRBD2
TGCGCCAGCAGCTTGGGCAGTCAGAACACTGAAGCTTTCTTT | CASSLGSQNTEAFF | TRBJ1-1 | - | TRBV5-1 | -
TGCGCCAGCAGCTTGACGGCTAGCGGGGGGACGAATGAGCAGTTCTTC | CASSLTASGGTNEQFF | TRBJ2-1 | - | TRBV5-1 | TRBD2
TGTGCCACCAGTGATTGGGACAGACTGTACTTC | CATSDWDRLYF | TRBJ2-5 | few | TRBV24-1 | TRBD1